This TCR beta chain was retrieved from a study of shared clonotypes between healthy human individuals. Here immunoSEQ multiplex PCR was the method, and the copy in TCRdb shows in-frame clones only, minus some. The sample lists over a million clones; approximately 98% were seen once. Remarks on this clone: The junction and the germline gene differ at one end; a read error may be behind it.

The CDR3 extends over 15 amino acids. Germline CDR1 is SSHAT and CDR2 is FNYEAQ (reference sequence). The chain is built from TRBV7-7 and TRBJ2-1; 7 bases are shared with TRBD2. The specimen sequenced was naive CD4+ T cells sorted from blood. This sample's subset: CD45RA+ positively selected. This sequence originates from a man younger than 40 in good health. Here the CDR3 reads CASSLVPAGRNEQFF. As DNA, the CDR3 is TGTGCTAGCAGCTTAGTCCCAGCGGGAAGGAATGAGCAGTTCTTC.